These T cell receptor beta chains were read from a single sample in a study of T cell changes during pregnancy in multiple sclerosis. Produced via immunoSEQ multiplex PCR; TCRdb's table is partial and in-frame only. The table includes 65,000 to 95,000 clones, around 94% detected once. The source was peripheral blood, collected in the second trimester of pregnancy. The origin of the receptors is a female donor in good health, enrolled as a control in a pregnancy study. The CDR3 runs from the conserved cysteine through the conserved F or W. Each record gives: J gene, D gene, V gene, clone size, CDR3 length, CDR3 protein, CDR3 DNA. D genes are given only for firm matches. Clone size is stated in some rows and not others, as once, few, many or a class when expanded.

>TRBJ2-7|TRBD1|TRBV6-1|NA|14
CASSVGTGSLEQYF
TGTGCCAGCAGTGTGGGGACAGGGTCCCTCGAGCAGTACTTC
>TRBJ2-5|NA|TRBV27|NA|16
CASSPGRPGVQETQYF
TGTGCCAGCAGCCCCGGCCGTCCGGGAGTACAAGAGACCCAGTACTTC
>TRBJ2-4|NA|TRBV28|NA|15
CASSRQGSAKNIQYF
TGTGCCAGCAGTAGGCAGGGTAGTGCCAAAAACATTCAGTACTTC
>TRBJ2-7|NA|TRBV4-1|NA|14
CASSPRDTNYEQYF
TGCGCCAGCAGCCCCCGGGACACAAACTACGAGCAGTACTTC
>TRBJ1-2|NA|TRBV5-1|NA|13
CASSTETAYGYTF
TGCGCCAGCAGCACGGAGACAGCCTATGGCTACACCTTC
>TRBJ2-7|TRBD1|TRBV30|once|14
CAWSRGQGQDEQYF
TGTGCCTGGAGTAGGGGACAGGGTCAGGACGAGCAGTACTTC
>TRBJ2-6|TRBD2|TRBV7-9|NA|18
CASSSSPGLLSGANVLTF
TGTGCCAGCAGCTCCTCACCGGGACTACTATCTGGGGCCAACGTCCTGACTTTC
>TRBJ2-7|NA|TRBV11-2|NA|11
CASGERDTQYF
TGTGCCAGCGGAGAGCGGGACACGCAGTACTTC
>TRBJ1-2|NA|TRBV28|NA|14
CASSLNRPGYGYTF
TGTGCCAGCAGTTTGAATCGGCCGGGGTATGGCTACACCTTC
>TRBJ1-4|TRBD1|TRBV11-2|NA|15
CASSLTGAGNEKLFF
TGTGCCAGCAGCTTGACAGGGGCTGGGAATGAAAAACTGTTTTTT
>TRBJ2-7|TRBD1|TRBV6-1|NA|13
CAGRPGQSYEQYF
TGTGCCGGCAGACCGGGACAGTCCTACGAGCAGTACTTC
>TRBJ1-2|NA|TRBV27|few|8
CAGGGYTF
TGTGCAGGGGGTGGCTACACCTTC
>TRBJ1-5|NA|TRBV7-9|NA|14
CASSFQASNQPQHF
TGTGCCAGCAGCTTTCAGGCCAGCAATCAGCCCCAGCATTTT
>TRBJ2-5|NA|TRBV7-8|NA|14
CASSLRGSQETQYF
TGTGCCAGCAGCTTACGCGGCAGCCAAGAGACCCAGTACTTC
>TRBJ2-2|NA|TRBV14|NA|12
CASSGEVGELFF
TGTGCCAGCAGCGGAGAGGTCGGGGAGCTGTTTTTT
>TRBJ2-3|TRBD2|TRBV4-2|NA|18
CASSPNPRLAESTDTQYF
TGTGCCAGCAGCCCAAACCCTCGACTAGCGGAAAGCACAGATACGCAGTATTTT
>TRBJ2-3|TRBD2|TRBV11-1|NA|17
CASSFPQREGSTDTQYF
TGTGCCAGCAGCTTTCCCCAGCGGGAGGGAAGCACAGATACGCAGTATTTT